A single sample gave rise to the 14 T cell receptor beta chains below, sequenced in a study of cytotoxic CD8 clonotypes in ibrutinib-treated CLL. The assay was immunoSEQ multiplex PCR, and TCRdb's table has in-frame clones only and misses some. The sample includes more than 200,000 clones, 70% to 75% of them seen just once. This specimen consisted of PBMCs, obtained after 12 months of ibrutinib treatment. The receptors come from a human donor with chronic lymphocytic leukemia.

The chain employs TRBV7-9 and TRBJ2-7; D is unresolved. Per the germline V gene, CDR1 is SEHNR and CDR2 is FQNEAQ (reference sequence). The CDR3 has 12 amino acids. V was cut by 5 bases and J by 3 bases, with 8 bases left in between. CDR3 protein: CASSRVGYEQYF. As DNA, the CDR3 is TGTGCCAGCAGCCGGGTGGGCTACGAGCAGTACTTC. The full variable domain, rest sourced from reference TRBV7-9 and TRBJ2-7, is DTGVSQNPRHKITKRGQNVTFRCDPISEHNRLYWYRQTLGQGPEFLTYFQNEAQLEKSRLLSDRFSAERPKGSFSTLEIQRTEQGDSAMYLCASSRVGYEQYFGPGTRLTVT.

As concerns this clone: An end of the junction does not agree with germline; a read error may underlie this. The chain uses TRBV7-3 and TRBJ1-2; D is unresolved. This CDR3 region has 12 residues. Germline CDR1 and CDR2: SGHTA and FQGTGA. The CDR3 DNA is TGTGCCAGCAGCTCGAGATTCGGACGGAACCCCTTC. Its protein product is CASSSRFGRNPF.

This chain joins TRBV30 and TRBJ1-1; TRBD1 aligns across 7 bases. Germline-derived CDR1 and CDR2 are GTSNPN and SVGIG (reference sequence). The CDR3 covers 12 residues. This chain's CDR3 is CAWARGITEAFF. The CDR3 DNA reads as TGTGCGTGGGCCAGGGGGATTACTGAAGCTTTCTTT. Based on the CDR3 plus reference TRBV30 and TRBJ1-1, the full variable domain is SQTIHQWPATLVQPVGSPLSLECTVEGTSNPNLYWYRQAAGRGLQLLFYSVGIGQISSEVPQNLSASRPQDRQFILSSKKLLLSDSGFYLCAWARGITEAFFGQGTRLTVV.

This clone was observed once. This rearrangement joins TRBV15 to TRBJ2-4; weak D call: TRBD2 (6 bases). Trimming shortened V by 3 bases and J by 9 bases, and 18 bases separated the two germline ends. This CDR3 comprises 15 residues. Germline values: CDR1 LNHNV, CDR2 YYDKDF (reference sequence). The CDR3 region is CATSRTLDYSGIQYF. CDR3 DNA: TGTGCCACCAGCAGGACCCTGGACTACTCAGGCATTCAGTACTTC.

The chain carries TRBV6-5 and TRBJ1-1; D is unclear. The CDR3 sequence is 14 residues long. Trimming stripped 4 bases from V and 3 bases from J, with 12 bases between. Per germline, CDR1 MNHEY and CDR2 SVGAGI. The CDR3 is CASSFRGGDTEAFF. Written as DNA, the CDR3 is TGTGCCAGCAGTTTCCGGGGAGGTGACACTGAAGCTTTCTTT.

This sequence joins TRBV30 and TRBJ1-1; 8 bases line up with TRBD1. Germline assignment: CDR1 GTSNPN and CDR2 SVGIG (reference sequence). The trim removed 3 bases at V and 5 bases at J, leaving 5 bases unmatched. The CDR3 contains 13 residues. The CDR3: CAWRQGAETEAFF. The CDR3, as DNA: TGTGCCTGGAGGCAGGGGGCTGAGACTGAAGCTTTCTTT.

V gene TRBV5-1 combines with J gene TRBJ2-3, with TRBD2 identical over 9 bases. The V gene's germline CDR1 is SGHRS and CDR2 YFSETQ. J gave up 2 bases and V 0 bases, and 4 bases lay outside the gene matches. This CDR3 region has 16 residues. CDR3 sequence (DNA): TGCGCCAGCAGCTTGGTTAGCGGGAGAAACACAGATACGCAGTATTTT. Its translation is CASSLVSGRNTDTQYF.

The rearrangement joins TRBV27 to TRBJ2-3; no clear D. This CDR3 contains 13 residues. CDR1 is MNHEY, CDR2 SMNVEV, per germline (reference sequence). Trimming took 4 bases from V and 2 from J, leaving 7 bases between them. CDR3 in DNA: TGTGCCAGCAGTTCTCACTCCACAGATACGCAGTATTTT. Translated, it gives CASSSHSTDTQYF.

This clone showed up just a few times. The genes are TRBV19 and TRBJ1-2, with D tentatively TRBD1 (6 bases). Per germline, CDR1 LNHDA and CDR2 SQIVND (reference sequence). This CDR3 comprises 14 residues. V shed 5 bases and J shed 3 bases, with 13 bases lying between them. The CDR3 DNA is TGTGCCAGTAGTCTACAGGGAGTAGACTATGGCTACACCTTC. Translating it yields CASSLQGVDYGYTF. The full variable domain, completed using reference TRBV19 and TRBJ1-2, is DGGITQSPKYLFRKEGQNVTLSCEQNLNHDAMYWYRQDPGQGLRLIYYSQIVNDFQKGDIAEGYSVSREKKESFPLTVTSAQKNPTAFYLCASSLQGVDYGYTFGSGTRLTVV.

V gene TRBV29-1 combines with J gene TRBJ2-2; D possibly corresponds to TRBD1 (7 bases). The germline CDR1 and CDR2 sequences are SQVTM and ANQGSEA. V was clipped by 5 bases and J by 0 bases, with 13 bases between them. The CDR3 is made up of 15 amino acids. CDR3 bases: TGCAGCGTTTCCAGGGGGGAAACGAACACCGGGGAGCTGTTTTTT. Its translation is CSVSRGETNTGELFF.

The V call is TRBV5-4, the J call TRBJ2-5, with TRBD2 matching 8 bases. The CDR3 has 16 amino acids. V dropped 2 bases and J dropped 4; count of bases not matched to a gene: 10. Germline V gene lookup returns CDR1 SGHNT and CDR2 YYREEE (reference sequence). The CDR3 region has the DNA TGTGCCAGCAGCTTAGGGGCGGGGGGTATTGGAGAGACCCAGTACTTC. Translating it yields CASSLGAGGIGETQYF.

The chain links TRBV15 to TRBJ1-5, with a possible D match to TRBD1 (6 bases). CDR1 LNHNV and CDR2 YYDKDF come from the germline V gene (reference sequence). The CDR3 consists of 15 residues. V lost 6 bases to trimming and J lost 2 bases, with 14 bases between them. CDR3 bases: TGTGCCACCAGGTCAAGGGGGACGGGCAATCAGCCCCAGCATTTT. Translation: CATRSRGTGNQPQHF. Drawing the rest from reference TRBV15 and TRBJ1-5, the complete variable domain is DAMVIQNPRYQVTQFGKPVTLSCSQTLNHNVMYWYQQKSSQAPKLLFHYYDKDFNNEADTPDNFQSRRPNTSFCFLDIRSPGLGDTAMYLCATRSRGTGNQPQHFGDGTRLSIL.

This clone was detected a few times. The chain recombines TRBV18 with TRBJ2-3; 8 bases line up with TRBD1. Germline V gene data show CDR1 as KGHSH and CDR2 as LQKENI. The CDR3 has 16 residues. V lost 0 bases to trimming and J lost 2 bases; unmatched junction nucleotides: 4. The CDR3 protein is CASSPPETGVTDTQYF. For the CDR3, the DNA is TGTGCCAGCTCACCACCTGAGACAGGGGTCACAGATACGCAGTATTTT.

V is TRBV27 and J is TRBJ1-5; D call uncertain. Germline loops: CDR1 MNHEY, CDR2 SMNVEV (reference sequence). With 3 bases removed from V and 5 bases from J, the gap between germline ends came to 5 bases. The CDR3 contains 12 residues. The CDR3 is CASSFNDQPQHF. The CDR3 DNA sequence: TGTGCCAGCAGTTTCAATGATCAGCCCCAGCATTTT.